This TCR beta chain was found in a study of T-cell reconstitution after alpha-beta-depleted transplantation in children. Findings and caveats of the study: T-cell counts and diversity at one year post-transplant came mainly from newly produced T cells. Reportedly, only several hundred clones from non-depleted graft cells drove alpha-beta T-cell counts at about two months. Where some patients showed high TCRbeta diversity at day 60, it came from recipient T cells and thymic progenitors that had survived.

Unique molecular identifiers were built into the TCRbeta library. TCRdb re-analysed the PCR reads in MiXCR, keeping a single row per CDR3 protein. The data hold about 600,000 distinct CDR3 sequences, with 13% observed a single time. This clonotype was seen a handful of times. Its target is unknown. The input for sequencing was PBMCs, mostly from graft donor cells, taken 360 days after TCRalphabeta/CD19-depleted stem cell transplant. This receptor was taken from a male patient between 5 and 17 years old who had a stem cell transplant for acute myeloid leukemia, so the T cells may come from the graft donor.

Written as DNA, the CDR3 is TGTGCCAGCAGCCCCCCTAGCGGGAGGGTAAGAAGCACAGATACGCAGTATTTT. Protein: CASSPPSGRVRSTDTQYF. The chain couples TRBV6-2 or TRBV6-3 to TRBJ2-3; TRBD2 agrees at 12 bases. Germline V gene data show CDR1 as MNHEY and CDR2 as SVGEGT. The CDR3 is 18 residues long. J lost 0 bases, V lost 6 bases, and 10 bases had no gene match.